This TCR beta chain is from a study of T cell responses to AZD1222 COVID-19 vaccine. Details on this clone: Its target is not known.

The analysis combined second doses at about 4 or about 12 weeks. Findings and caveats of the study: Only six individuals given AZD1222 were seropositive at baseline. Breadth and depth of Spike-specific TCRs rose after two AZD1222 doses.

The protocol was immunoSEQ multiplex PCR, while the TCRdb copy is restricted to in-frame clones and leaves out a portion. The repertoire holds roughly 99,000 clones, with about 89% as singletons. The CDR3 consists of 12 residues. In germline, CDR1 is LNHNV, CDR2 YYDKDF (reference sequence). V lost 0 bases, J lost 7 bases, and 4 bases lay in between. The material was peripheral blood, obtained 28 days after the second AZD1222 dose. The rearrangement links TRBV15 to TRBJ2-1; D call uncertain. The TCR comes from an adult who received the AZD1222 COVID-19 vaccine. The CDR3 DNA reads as TGTGCCACCAGCAGAGATAGAAATGAGCAGTTCTTC. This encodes CATSRDRNEQFF.